The 14 T cell receptor beta chains presented below share a single source sample, sequenced in a study of breast tumors, draining lymph nodes, adjacent tissues. The lymph nodes were axillary draining lymph nodes from breast cancer patients. Each CDR3 protein is one row after TCRdb ran MiXCR on the multiplex PCR reads. The profile covers 190,000 or so distinct CDR3 sequences, with over 25% appearing a single time and roughly 4% taken by the ten largest. The sample was axillary lymph node tissue. These receptors were taken from a female donor with breast cancer. Some clones in this sample may be carry-over from other donors' samples.

This clonotype was found many times. This sequence joins TRBV2 and TRBJ1-6; 7 positions agree with TRBD1. V shed 6 bases, J shed 9 bases, and the junction held 5 bases outside the gene matches. This CDR3 contains 13 residues. Germline V gene sequence: CDR1 SNHLY, CDR2 FYNNEI. DNA of the CDR3: TGTGCCAGCAGACTTGACAGGGTTTCACCCCTCCACTTT. Translated: CASRLDRVSPLHF.

This clonotype appeared many times. The V call is TRBV6-5, the J call TRBJ2-5; 10 bases align to TRBD1. The J segment lost 6 bases and the V segment lost 2 bases, leaving 3 bases of the junction unmatched. This CDR3 is built from 14 residues. Germline V gene data show CDR1 as MNHEY and CDR2 as SVGAGI. In DNA form, the CDR3 reads TGTGCCAGCAGTTACGGGGACAGGGGCCAGACCCAGTACTTC. Translation gives CASSYGDRGQTQYF.

This clonotype occurred many times. The chain is built from TRBV9 and TRBJ2-7; a possible D gene is TRBD2 (6 bases). CDR1 is SGDLS, CDR2 YYNGEE, per germline. The CDR3 loop spans 15 amino acids. V lost 4 bases to trimming and J lost 0 bases, with 14 bases between them. CDR3 region: CASSPAGLSSYEQYF. CDR3 nucleotides: TGTGCCAGCAGCCCAGCGGGTCTTAGCTCCTACGAGCAGTACTTC.

Ten or more counts support this clonotype. This sequence joins TRBV20-1 and TRBJ2-7; D is perhaps TRBD1 or TRBD2 (6 bases each). CDR3 length equals 15 residues. Germline V lookup: CDR1 DFQATT, CDR2 SNEGSKA (reference sequence). The V and J ends lost 0 bases and 0 bases respectively, with 12 bases between them. The CDR3 DNA follows: TGCAGTGCTAGAGATGGAGGGGGAGTCTCCTACGAGCAGTACTTC. This sequence encodes CSARDGGGVSYEQYF.

This CDR3 is CASSVGLTGVLNTEAFF. The CDR3 DNA is TGTGCCAGCAGCGTGGGTTTAACAGGGGTGCTGAACACTGAAGCTTTCTTT. The V and J genes are TRBV9 and TRBJ1-1; 7 bases fit TRBD1. From germline, CDR1 is SGDLS and CDR2 YYNGEE. The CDR3 loop spans 17 amino acids. J gave up 0 bases and V 2 bases, and 10 bases lay outside the gene matches.

Points on this clonotype: This may be a read error, as it is one base from a much larger clone. The V gene is TRBV5-4, the J gene TRBJ2-3; 9 bases map to TRBD2. Germline V lookup: CDR1 SGHNT, CDR2 YYREEE (reference sequence). Unmatched junction bases numbered 10, after V lost 1 base and J lost 10 bases. The CDR3 extends over 15 amino acids. CDR3 sequence: CASSLSLAGTHAQYF. The CDR3 nucleotides are TGTGCCAGCAGCTTGAGTCTAGCGGGAACCCATGCGCAGTATTTT.

The CDR3 DNA is TGTGCCAGCAGTCCTAGCGGGAGTCCTGGCTACAATGAGCAGTATTTT. It codes for CASSPSGSPGYNEQYF. The chain employs TRBV12-3 or TRBV12-4 and TRBJ2-3; 10 positions agree with TRBD2. The CDR3 is 16 residues long. V was clipped by 5 bases and J by 11 bases; unmatched bases: 16.

This clonotype was seen only once. This CDR3 fails to terminate in the conserved phenylalanine or tryptophan, so it likely reflects a read error. It is unclear where the CDR3 begins or ends on the DNA, so no DNA is shown, and the CDR3 is as TCRdb lists it. V gene TRBV7-8 combines with J gene TRBJ2-3; the D call in the table, TRBD1, was not verified against the DNA. Germline CDR1 reads SGHVS; CDR2 reads FQNEAQ. With termini counted, the CDR3 has 8 amino acids. The CDR3 protein is CASSPGTL.

This clonotype came up many times. The V gene is TRBV2, the J gene TRBJ2-5; D not resolved. The CDR3 runs 13 residues. Trimming pared 5 bases from V and 7 bases from J, leaving 14 bases between. Germline V CDR1 and CDR2: SNHLY, FYNNEI. The CDR3 region has the DNA TGTGCCAGCAGTTACGCACCGACGGGGACCCAGTACTTC. This gives the protein CASSYAPTGTQYF. Complete variable domain (other parts from reference TRBV2 and TRBJ2-5): EPEVTQTPSHQVTQMGQEVILRCVPISNHLYFYWYRQILGQKVEFLVSFYNNEISEKSEIFDDQFSVERPDGSNFTLKIRSTKLEDSAMYFCASSYAPTGTQYFGPGTRLLVL.

This clonotype appeared many times. The chain combines TRBV10-3 with TRBJ2-7; either TRBD1 or TRBD2 may supply D (5 bases each). The CDR3 is made up of 13 amino acids. Germline V gene data show CDR1 as ENHRY and CDR2 as SYGVKD. V lost 6 bases and J 0 bases, leaving 9 bases between the germline ends. CDR3 nucleotide sequence: TGTGCCATCAGGGGGGACGACTCCTACGAGCAGTACTTC. This encodes CAIRGDDSYEQYF.

This clonotype was detected ten times or more. The genes are TRBV30 and TRBJ1-4; 9 bases agree with TRBD1. Losses at the gene ends were 4 bases for V and 5 bases for J; bases not matched to a gene: 11. The CDR3 totals 16 residues. CDR1 GTSNPN and CDR2 SVGIG come from the germline V gene (reference sequence). DNA for the CDR3: TGTGCCTGGAATCTACCAACAGGGGGCCTCAATGAAAAACTGTTTTTT. It is translated as CAWNLPTGGLNEKLFF.

This clonotype appeared many times. This chain joins TRBV9 and TRBJ2-3; perhaps TRBD2 as D (5 bases). Per the germline V gene, CDR1 is SGDLS and CDR2 is YYNGEE. V was shortened by 0 bases and J by 4 bases, with 9 bases between the two germline ends. The CDR3 is made up of 14 amino acids. The CDR3 protein is CASSVGGSADTQYF. The CDR3 region has the DNA TGTGCCAGCAGCGTAGGAGGGTCGGCAGATACGCAGTATTTT.

The V gene is TRBV7-2, the J gene TRBJ1-2; no firm D call. Germline-derived CDR1 and CDR2 are SGHTA and FQGNSA. The V end lost 4 bases, the J end lost 14 bases, and 17 bases lay between the germline ends. The CDR3 runs 12 residues. In DNA, the CDR3 is TGTGCCAGCAGCTCCTTAGTTGGACCGAGGACCTTC. It encodes CASSSLVGPRTF.

As for this clonotype: A much larger clone is a single base away; this may be a read error. J is TRBJ1-1 and V is TRBV19, with D perhaps matching TRBD1 (5 bases). The length of the CDR3 is 14 residues. The germline V gene has CDR1 LNHDA and CDR2 SQIVND (reference sequence). The CDR3 spells CASGIGQGTAEAFF. The CDR3 nucleotides read TGTGCCAGTGGTATAGGGCAGGGTACGGCTGAAGCTTTCTTT.